Sequencing of this TCR beta chain was carried out in a study of T cells in Graves' hyperthyroidism and ophthalmopathy. RNA transcripts were the template for amplifying TCR beta CDR3 regions. HTBI primers were used for first-round RT-PCR of the TCR CDR3. TCRdb redid the calling of the multiplex PCR reads with MiXCR, one entry per CDR3 protein. The sample lists 550,000 to 800,000 distinct CDR3 sequences, about 15% occurring once. The CDR3 has 15 amino acids. Germline V lookup: CDR1 MDHEN, CDR2 SYDVKM. Trimming removed 3 bases from V and 10 bases from J, with 16 bases in between. The sample holds many counts of this clonotype.

The TCR was taken from a man aged 18 to 30 with Graves' hyperthyroidism. The J gene is TRBJ1-6, the V gene TRBV28; D possibly corresponds to TRBD1 (5 bases). Sequencing input: blood. The CDR3 here is CASSLVQGSRSPLHF. CDR3 DNA: TGTGCCAGCAGTTTGGTTCAGGGTTCGCGATCACCCCTCCACTTT.